The rows below give T cell receptor beta chains drawn from one sample of a study of shared clonotypes between healthy human individuals. Profiling relied on immunoSEQ multiplex PCR, and the TCRdb table lists in-frame clones only, not all of them. The sample contains millions of clones, roughly nine tenths of which appear only once. Specimen: naive CD4+ T cells sorted from blood. These receptors were collected from a man younger than 35 in good health. Both conserved end residues are part of each CDR3. A D gene is named only where the DNA matches it firmly. Clone size is given for some rows only: seen once, a few or many times, or a class if the clone is expanded.

len: 16
v_gene: TRBV7-9
j_gene: TRBJ1-5
d_gene: TRBD1
abundance: few
CDR3nt: TGTGCCAGCAGCCCAGGGACAGGAGCGAGCAATCAGCCCCAGCATTTT
CDR3aa: CASSPGTGASNQPQHF

len: 17
v_gene: TRBV19
j_gene: TRBJ2-2
d_gene: -
abundance: once
CDR3nt: TGTGCCAGTAGTATAGGGTTCGGACTACCGAACACCGGGGAGCTGTTTTTT
CDR3aa: CASSIGFGLPNTGELFF

len: 12
v_gene: TRBV28
j_gene: TRBJ1-2
d_gene: -
abundance: -
CDR3nt: TGTGCCAGCAGTTTGTCCGGGAGTGGCTACACCTTC
CDR3aa: CASSLSGSGYTF

len: 17
v_gene: TRBV7-6
j_gene: TRBJ2-3
d_gene: TRBD1
abundance: -
CDR3nt: TGTGCCAGCAGCTTCGGGACAGGGCGGTCCGGGGCAGATACGCAGTATTTT
CDR3aa: CASSFGTGRSGADTQYF

len: 14
v_gene: TRBV5-5
j_gene: TRBJ2-7
d_gene: -
abundance: -
CDR3nt: TGTGCCAGCAGCATGCTGACAGGTTTCTACGAGCAGTACTTC
CDR3aa: CASSMLTGFYEQYF

len: 15
v_gene: TRBV11-3
j_gene: TRBJ2-5
d_gene: -
abundance: -
CDR3nt: TGTGCCAGCAGCTCAGGTGGAGTTGTGGGCGAGACCCAGTACTTC
CDR3aa: CASSSGGVVGETQYF

len: 13
v_gene: TRBV2
j_gene: TRBJ1-5
d_gene: -
abundance: -
CDR3nt: TGTGCCAGTAGGAGGGTGGAGGGTCAGCCCCAGCATTTT
CDR3aa: CASRRVEGQPQHF

len: 13
v_gene: TRBV11-2
j_gene: TRBJ2-1
d_gene: -
abundance: -
CDR3nt: TGTGCCAGCAGCCCCCGAGTGAGTAATGAGCAGTTCTTC
CDR3aa: CASSPRVSNEQFF

len: 14
v_gene: TRBV6-5
j_gene: TRBJ2-7
d_gene: TRBD2
abundance: -
CDR3nt: TGTGCCAGCAGCCCCGCGGGAGGGTCCTACGAGCAGTACTTC
CDR3aa: CASSPAGGSYEQYF

len: 16
v_gene: TRBV5-1
j_gene: TRBJ2-3
d_gene: -
abundance: once
CDR3nt: TGCGCCAGCAGCCCGGCCGGGGGGCTCAACACAGATACGCAGTATTTT
CDR3aa: CASSPAGGLNTDTQYF

len: 14
v_gene: TRBV30
j_gene: TRBJ2-3
d_gene: -
abundance: -
CDR3nt: TGTGCCTGGAGTGTTTCCGGGGCCCCAGATACGCAGTATTTT
CDR3aa: CAWSVSGAPDTQYF

len: 13
v_gene: TRBV5-4
j_gene: TRBJ1-2
d_gene: -
abundance: -
CDR3nt: TGTGCCAGCAGCTTGGATCCTACCTATGGCTACACCTTC
CDR3aa: CASSLDPTYGYTF

len: 17
v_gene: TRBV19
j_gene: TRBJ2-1
d_gene: -
abundance: -
CDR3nt: TGTGCCAGTAGTCCCCGACAGGCCCGGACTAGCTACAATGAGCAGTTCTTC
CDR3aa: CASSPRQARTSYNEQFF

len: 14
v_gene: TRBV5-1
j_gene: TRBJ1-2
d_gene: TRBD1
abundance: few
CDR3nt: TGCGCCAGCAGCTCCGAGGGACAGAGTTATGGCTACACCTTC
CDR3aa: CASSSEGQSYGYTF

len: 13
v_gene: TRBV25-1
j_gene: TRBJ1-2
d_gene: -
abundance: -
CDR3nt: TGTGCCAGCAGTCCAAAGGGGTCAATAAGCTACACCTTC
CDR3aa: CASSPKGSISYTF

len: 10
v_gene: TRBV30
j_gene: TRBJ1-4
d_gene: -
abundance: few
CDR3nt: TGTGCCTGGTCAGGTGAAAAACTGTTTTTT
CDR3aa: CAWSGEKLFF

len: 16
v_gene: TRBV6-1
j_gene: TRBJ2-7
d_gene: TRBD2
abundance: -
CDR3nt: TGTGCCAGCAGTGCACGTAGCGGGGGGCCTGGTCACGAGCAGTACTTC
CDR3aa: CASSARSGGPGHEQYF

len: 14
v_gene: TRBV14
j_gene: TRBJ1-3
d_gene: -
abundance: -
CDR3nt: TGTGCCAGCAGCCAACTTGGGGCTGGAAACACCATATATTTT
CDR3aa: CASSQLGAGNTIYF

len: 14
v_gene: TRBV5-4
j_gene: TRBJ2-1
d_gene: -
abundance: -
CDR3nt: TGTGCCAGCAGCTCAGCCGGGGGCGGGAATGAGCAGTTCTTC
CDR3aa: CASSSAGGGNEQFF

len: 13
v_gene: TRBV18
j_gene: TRBJ1-1
d_gene: -
abundance: once
CDR3nt: TGTGCCAGCTCACCAATGGCGGGGACTGAAGCTTTCTTT
CDR3aa: CASSPMAGTEAFF

len: 17
v_gene: TRBV7-3
j_gene: TRBJ2-2
d_gene: TRBD1
abundance: once
CDR3nt: TGTGCCAGCAGCCCAATCCCGGGACAGGGGGCGACCGGGGAGCTGTTTTTT
CDR3aa: CASSPIPGQGATGELFF

len: 15
v_gene: TRBV28
j_gene: TRBJ1-2
d_gene: -
abundance: -
CDR3nt: TGTGCCAGCAGTTTCGGGCTAGTAAAGAACTATGGCTACACCTTC
CDR3aa: CASSFGLVKNYGYTF

len: 12
v_gene: TRBV7-9
j_gene: TRBJ1-4
d_gene: -
abundance: -
CDR3nt: TGTGCCAGCAGCTACGGGGTGGAAAAACTGTTTTTT
CDR3aa: CASSYGVEKLFF

len: 14
v_gene: TRBV11-2
j_gene: TRBJ2-3
d_gene: -
abundance: -
CDR3nt: TGTGCCAGCAGCTCACTCCCATTCCGAGATACGCAGTATTTT
CDR3aa: CASSSLPFRDTQYF

len: 16
v_gene: TRBV14
j_gene: TRBJ2-1
d_gene: TRBD2
abundance: -
CDR3nt: TGTGCCAGCAGCCAAGCCGGCGGGAGCTCCTACAATGAGCAGTTCTTC
CDR3aa: CASSQAGGSSYNEQFF

len: 16
v_gene: TRBV6-5
j_gene: TRBJ1-2
d_gene: -
abundance: -
CDR3nt: TGTGCCAGCAGTTATTACGGGACTCAGGCGAACTATGGCTACACCTTC
CDR3aa: CASSYYGTQANYGYTF

len: 12
v_gene: TRBV29-1
j_gene: TRBJ2-7
d_gene: -
abundance: -
CDR3nt: TGCAGCGCCTCCAGGAGTGGCTACGAGCAGTACTTC
CDR3aa: CSASRSGYEQYF

len: 16
v_gene: TRBV5-1
j_gene: TRBJ1-6
d_gene: -
abundance: -
CDR3nt: TGCGCCAGCAGCTTGGGGGACGAGATGTCGAGTTCACCCCTCCACTTT
CDR3aa: CASSLGDEMSSSPLHF

len: 12
v_gene: TRBV6-1
j_gene: TRBJ1-2
d_gene: -
abundance: -
CDR3nt: TGTGCCAGCAGTGAAGCCAGGGTGGGGAACACCTTC
CDR3aa: CASSEARVGNTF

len: 14
v_gene: TRBV5-6
j_gene: TRBJ2-5
d_gene: -
abundance: -
CDR3nt: TGTGCCAGCAGCTTGCTAGGTGGCCAAGAGACCCAGTACTTC
CDR3aa: CASSLLGGQETQYF

len: 15
v_gene: TRBV5-4
j_gene: TRBJ2-1
d_gene: -
abundance: -
CDR3nt: TGTGCCAGCAGCTTGGGCGGGACGTCCTACAATGAGCAGTTCTTC
CDR3aa: CASSLGGTSYNEQFF

len: 12
v_gene: TRBV6-1
j_gene: TRBJ1-1
d_gene: -
abundance: -
CDR3nt: TGTGCCAGCAGACACATGAACACTGAAGCTTTCTTT
CDR3aa: CASRHMNTEAFF

len: 14
v_gene: TRBV19
j_gene: TRBJ2-2
d_gene: -
abundance: -
CDR3nt: TGTGCCAGTAGTAATTTCTTTCTCGACGGGGAGCTGTTTTTT
CDR3aa: CASSNFFLDGELFF

len: 13
v_gene: TRBV7-9
j_gene: TRBJ2-6
d_gene: -
abundance: -
CDR3nt: TGTGCCAGCACCGGCTCTGGGGCCAACGTCCTGACTTTC
CDR3aa: CASTGSGANVLTF

len: 15
v_gene: TRBV2
j_gene: TRBJ2-5
d_gene: TRBD1
abundance: -
CDR3nt: TGTGCCAGCAGTATAGAACAGGGGGCAAGGGAGACCCAGTACTTC
CDR3aa: CASSIEQGARETQYF

len: 16
v_gene: TRBV5-5
j_gene: TRBJ2-7
d_gene: -
abundance: -
CDR3nt: TGTGCCAGCAGCTTGGCCCCGGGGCTAAGCTCCTACGAGCAGTACTTC
CDR3aa: CASSLAPGLSSYEQYF

len: 15
v_gene: TRBV5-1
j_gene: TRBJ2-6
d_gene: -
abundance: -
CDR3nt: TGCGCCAGCACTCCGACAGGCTCTGGGGCCAACGTCCTGACTTTC
CDR3aa: CASTPTGSGANVLTF

len: 17
v_gene: TRBV7-9
j_gene: TRBJ2-7
d_gene: TRBD2
abundance: -
CDR3nt: TGTGCCAGCAGCTTACTAGCGGGAGGAGTGTTGTCCTACGAGCAGTACTTC
CDR3aa: CASSLLAGGVLSYEQYF

len: 16
v_gene: TRBV13
j_gene: TRBJ1-1
d_gene: TRBD1
abundance: few
CDR3nt: TGTGCCAGCAGCTCGGGACAGGGGGCGGTGAACACTGAAGCTTTCTTT
CDR3aa: CASSSGQGAVNTEAFF

len: 14
v_gene: TRBV6-5
j_gene: TRBJ1-1
d_gene: -
abundance: -
CDR3nt: TGTGCCAGCAGCCGTCCAGGCTTGAACACTGAAGCTTTCTTT
CDR3aa: CASSRPGLNTEAFF

len: 11
v_gene: TRBV14
j_gene: TRBJ2-1
d_gene: -
abundance: -
CDR3nt: TGTGCCAGCAGCCTCCTGAATGAGCAGTTCTTC
CDR3aa: CASSLLNEQFF

len: 16
v_gene: TRBV5-1
j_gene: TRBJ2-2
d_gene: TRBD2
abundance: once
CDR3nt: TGCGCCAGCAGCGTGGGACTAGCGGGAGGCACCGGGGAGCTGTTTTTT
CDR3aa: CASSVGLAGGTGELFF

len: 15
v_gene: TRBV6-5
j_gene: TRBJ1-1
d_gene: TRBD1
abundance: -
CDR3nt: TGTGCCAGCAGTACCCCGACAGGGGCGGTCGCTGAAGCTTTCTTT
CDR3aa: CASSTPTGAVAEAFF

len: 16
v_gene: TRBV18
j_gene: TRBJ1-3
d_gene: -
abundance: -
CDR3nt: TGTGCCAGCTCACCACTTTACAGGGACTCTGGAAACACCATATATTTT
CDR3aa: CASSPLYRDSGNTIYF

len: 20
v_gene: TRBV4-1
j_gene: TRBJ1-6
d_gene: -
abundance: -
CDR3nt: TGCGCCAGCAGCCAAGAAGGGGCGAGAGGATTCAGCTCCTATAATTCACCCCTCCACTTT
CDR3aa: CASSQEGARGFSSYNSPLHF

len: 13
v_gene: TRBV7-2
j_gene: TRBJ1-1
d_gene: -
abundance: -
CDR3nt: TGTGCCAGCAGCTCAGTCAGGGGCACTGAAGCTTTCTTT
CDR3aa: CASSSVRGTEAFF

len: 15
v_gene: TRBV2
j_gene: TRBJ2-3
d_gene: -
abundance: once
CDR3nt: TGTGCCAGCAGTGATCGAGGGATGGGCACAGATACGCAGTATTTT
CDR3aa: CASSDRGMGTDTQYF

len: 14
v_gene: TRBV18
j_gene: TRBJ1-3
d_gene: -
abundance: -
CDR3nt: TGTGCCAGCTCACCGCCTGGGTTGGGAAACACCATATATTTT
CDR3aa: CASSPPGLGNTIYF

len: 14
v_gene: TRBV6-5
j_gene: TRBJ2-1
d_gene: TRBD2
abundance: -
CDR3nt: TGTGCCAGCCATACTAGCGGGAGGGCCAATGAGCAGTTCTTC
CDR3aa: CASHTSGRANEQFF

len: 12
v_gene: TRBV2
j_gene: TRBJ2-7
d_gene: -
abundance: -
CDR3nt: TGTGCCAGCGACCGCGTCGAACGTCGGCAGTACTTC
CDR3aa: CASDRVERRQYF

len: 15
v_gene: TRBV19
j_gene: TRBJ2-5
d_gene: TRBD2
abundance: -
CDR3nt: TGTGCCAGTAGTGCTCGGGGACTAGAGGATGGGACCCAGTACTTC
CDR3aa: CASSARGLEDGTQYF

len: 16
v_gene: TRBV19
j_gene: TRBJ1-6
d_gene: -
abundance: -
CDR3nt: TGTGCCAGTACTTCACATGGGAGCTCCTATAATTCACCCCTCCACTTT
CDR3aa: CASTSHGSSYNSPLHF

len: 15
v_gene: TRBV11-2
j_gene: TRBJ1-5
d_gene: -
abundance: -
CDR3nt: TGTGCCAGCAGCTTAGATGTGGGGGTCAATCAGCCCCAGCATTTT
CDR3aa: CASSLDVGVNQPQHF

len: 13
v_gene: TRBV2
j_gene: TRBJ2-7
d_gene: -
abundance: -
CDR3nt: TGTGCCAGCAGTACTCAGGGTATAGACGAGCAGTACTTC
CDR3aa: CASSTQGIDEQYF

len: 15
v_gene: TRBV5-1
j_gene: TRBJ2-2
d_gene: -
abundance: -
CDR3nt: TGCGCCAGCAGCTTGGGGGGATCGAACACCGGGGAGCTGTTTTTT
CDR3aa: CASSLGGSNTGELFF

len: 12
v_gene: TRBV5-1
j_gene: TRBJ1-2
d_gene: -
abundance: -
CDR3nt: TGCGCCAGCAGCCCAGAAGGCTATGGCTACACCTTC
CDR3aa: CASSPEGYGYTF

len: 16
v_gene: TRBV11-2
j_gene: TRBJ1-4
d_gene: -
abundance: -
CDR3nt: TGTGCCAGCAGCTTAGGGCACAGTGCAACTAATGAAAAACTGTTTTTT
CDR3aa: CASSLGHSATNEKLFF